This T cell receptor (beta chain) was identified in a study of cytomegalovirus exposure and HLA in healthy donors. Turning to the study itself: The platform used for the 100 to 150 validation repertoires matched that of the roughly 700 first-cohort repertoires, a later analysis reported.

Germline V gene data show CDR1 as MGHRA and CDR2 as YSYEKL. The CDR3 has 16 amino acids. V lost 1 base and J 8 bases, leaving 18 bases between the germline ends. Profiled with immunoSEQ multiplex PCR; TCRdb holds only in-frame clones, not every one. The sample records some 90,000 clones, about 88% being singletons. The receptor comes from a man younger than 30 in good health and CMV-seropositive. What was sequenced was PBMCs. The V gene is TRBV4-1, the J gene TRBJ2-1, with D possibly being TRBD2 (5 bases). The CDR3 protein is CASSQAQKLVGHEQFF. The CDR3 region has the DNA TGCGCCAGCAGCCAAGCCCAGAAACTAGTTGGGCATGAGCAGTTCTTC.